Sequencing of this T cell receptor (beta chain) was carried out in a study of T cells in Graves' hyperthyroidism and ophthalmopathy. Between the trimmed V and J ends, which lost 0 bases and 4 bases, there was a span of 19 bases. Per the germline V gene, CDR1 is MNHEY and CDR2 is SVGAGI. The CDR3 is made up of 17 amino acids. Details on this clonotype: The antigen is not known.

Study-level points and caveats: Ophthalmopathy was model-predicted a median roughly 6.5 months pre-onset. Peripheral blood also featured most of the thyroid clonotypes expanded above 0.001.

The TCR beta CDR3 regions underwent amplification using RNA transcripts as the source. The primer set for the first-round RT-PCR of the TCR CDR3 was HTBI. TCRdb reanalysed the multiplex PCR reads using MiXCR and keeps one entry per CDR3 protein. Of 350,000 to 450,000 distinct CDR3 sequences detected, 15% to 20% appear once; the ten largest clones hold roughly a third. Diagnoses rested on clinical symptoms, serum thyroxine and TRAb, thyroid ultrasound and orbital computed tomography. Sequencing was performed on blood. The TCR was taken from a woman aged 25 to 39 with Graves' hyperthyroidism that later progressed to Graves' ophthalmopathy. The rearrangement joins TRBV6-5 to TRBJ2-7, with D perhaps being TRBD1 or TRBD2 (5 bases each). The CDR3 region is CASSYSRVWGSDYEQYF. CDR3 bases: TGTGCCAGCAGTTACTCGAGGGTCTGGGGGTCCGATTACGAGCAGTACTTC.